This T cell receptor (beta chain) was sequenced for a study of T cell responses to AZD1222 COVID-19 vaccine. Clones were sequenced by immunoSEQ multiplex PCR, and TCRdb holds only the in-frame ones, with some missing. The repertoire holds about 130,000 clones, roughly 87% seen once, with approximately 6% in the top ten. Per the germline V gene, CDR1 is LNHDA and CDR2 is SQIVND (reference sequence). The CDR3 spans 13 residues. The chain employs TRBV19 and TRBJ1-5; 8 nucleotides line up with TRBD1. The input for sequencing was peripheral blood, taken 28 days after the second AZD1222 dose. The origin of this receptor is an adult who received the AZD1222 COVID-19 vaccine. CDR3 residues: CSSSVGQGQPQHF. The CDR3 DNA is TGTTCTTCTTCGGTTGGACAGGGCCAGCCCCAGCATTTT. The full variable domain, completed using reference TRBV19 and TRBJ1-5, is DGGITQSPKYLFRKEGQNVTLSCEQNLNHDAMYWYRQDPGQGLRLIYYSQIVNDFQKGDIAEGYSVSREKKESFPLTVTSAQKNPTAFYLCSSSVGQGQPQHFGDGTRLSIL.